This section outlines one T cell receptor (beta chain) sequence together with its context. One end of the junction fails to match germline, which may point to a read error. Germline V gives CDR1 MNHEY, CDR2 SMNVEV (reference sequence). The CDR3 extends over 13 amino acids. Primers for the PCR totalled 60 Vbeta and 13 Jbeta. The table came from immunoSEQ multiplex PCR; TCRdb's copy has only in-frame clones and leaves some out. Of fewer than 250,000 clones in the sample, 79% were seen once. This record belongs to a study of cytomegalovirus exposure and HLA in healthy donors. These donors counted as nominally healthy when sampled, but unrecorded immune exposures were likely.

This chain links TRBV27 with TRBJ1-1; D is unclear. The clonotype originates from a woman between 18 and 29 years old in good health and CMV-seronegative. Sample: PBMCs. CDR3 in amino acids: CASRLGMGTEAFF. The CDR3 nucleotides are TGTGCCAGCCGTTTGGGCATGGGCACTGAAGCTTTCTTT.